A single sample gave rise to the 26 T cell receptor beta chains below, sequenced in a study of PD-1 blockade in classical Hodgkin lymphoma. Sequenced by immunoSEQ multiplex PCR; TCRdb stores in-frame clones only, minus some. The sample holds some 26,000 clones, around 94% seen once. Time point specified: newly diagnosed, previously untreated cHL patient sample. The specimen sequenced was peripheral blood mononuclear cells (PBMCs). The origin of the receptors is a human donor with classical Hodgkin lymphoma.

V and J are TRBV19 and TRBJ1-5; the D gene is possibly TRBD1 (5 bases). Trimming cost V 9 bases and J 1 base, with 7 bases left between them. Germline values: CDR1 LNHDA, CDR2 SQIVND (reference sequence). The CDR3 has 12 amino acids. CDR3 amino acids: CASRQSNQPQHF. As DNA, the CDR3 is TGTGCCAGCAGACAGAGCAATCAGCCCCAGCATTTT.

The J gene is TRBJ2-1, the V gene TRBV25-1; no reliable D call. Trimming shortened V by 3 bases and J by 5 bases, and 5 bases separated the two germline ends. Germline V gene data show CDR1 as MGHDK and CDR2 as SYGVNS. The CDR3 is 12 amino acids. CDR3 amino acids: CASSDPNNEQFF. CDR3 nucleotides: TGTGCCAGCAGTGACCCTAACAATGAGCAGTTCTTC.

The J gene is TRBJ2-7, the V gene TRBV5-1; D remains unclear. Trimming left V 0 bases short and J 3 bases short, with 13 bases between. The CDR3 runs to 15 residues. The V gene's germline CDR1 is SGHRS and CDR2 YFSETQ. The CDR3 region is CASSLGAGFGYEQYF. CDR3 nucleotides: TGCGCCAGCAGCTTGGGCGCTGGGTTTGGCTACGAGCAGTACTTC.

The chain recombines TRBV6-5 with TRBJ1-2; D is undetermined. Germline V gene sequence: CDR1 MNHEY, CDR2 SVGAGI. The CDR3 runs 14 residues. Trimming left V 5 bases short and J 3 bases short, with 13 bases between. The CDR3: CASSPAAAYYGYTF. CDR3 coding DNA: TGTGCCAGCAGTCCAGCCGCGGCTTACTATGGCTACACCTTC.

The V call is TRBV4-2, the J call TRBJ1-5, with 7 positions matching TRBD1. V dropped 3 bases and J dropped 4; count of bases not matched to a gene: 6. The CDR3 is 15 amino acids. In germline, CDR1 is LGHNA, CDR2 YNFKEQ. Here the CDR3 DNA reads TGTGCCAGCAGCCAGGACAGGTTTGGAAATCAGCCCCAGCATTTT. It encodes CASSQDRFGNQPQHF.

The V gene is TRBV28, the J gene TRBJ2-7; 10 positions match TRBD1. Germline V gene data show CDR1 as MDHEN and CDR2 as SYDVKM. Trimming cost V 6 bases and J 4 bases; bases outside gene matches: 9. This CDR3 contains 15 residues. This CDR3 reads CASSPTLGQGYEQYF. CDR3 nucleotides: TGTGCCAGCAGCCCTACCTTGGGACAGGGGTACGAGCAGTACTTC.

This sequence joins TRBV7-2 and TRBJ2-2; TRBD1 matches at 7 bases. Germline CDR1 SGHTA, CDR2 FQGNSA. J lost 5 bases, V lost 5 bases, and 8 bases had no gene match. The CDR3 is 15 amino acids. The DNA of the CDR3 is TGTGCCAGCAGCAACCCGGGACAGCATACCGGGGAGCTGTTTTTT. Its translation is CASSNPGQHTGELFF.

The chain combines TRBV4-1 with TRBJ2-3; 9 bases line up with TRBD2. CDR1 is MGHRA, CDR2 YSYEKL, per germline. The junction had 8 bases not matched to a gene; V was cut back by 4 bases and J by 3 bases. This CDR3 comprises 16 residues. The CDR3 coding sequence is TGCGCCAGCAGCCGGCTTAGCGGGAGAGAGACAGATACGCAGTATTTT. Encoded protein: CASSRLSGRETDTQYF.

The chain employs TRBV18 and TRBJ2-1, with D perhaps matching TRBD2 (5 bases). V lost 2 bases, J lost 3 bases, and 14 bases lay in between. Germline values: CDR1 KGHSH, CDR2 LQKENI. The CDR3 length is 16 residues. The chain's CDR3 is CASSPDGVAVYNEQFF. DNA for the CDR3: TGTGCCAGCTCACCAGACGGGGTAGCAGTCTACAATGAGCAGTTCTTC.

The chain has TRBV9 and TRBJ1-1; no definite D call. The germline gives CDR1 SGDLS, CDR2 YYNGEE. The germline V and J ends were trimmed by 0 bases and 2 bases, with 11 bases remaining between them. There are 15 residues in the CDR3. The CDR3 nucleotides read TGTGCCAGCAGCGTAGCCCCCGACGGAAACACTGAAGCTTTCTTT. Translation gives CASSVAPDGNTEAFF.

The CDR3 spells CASSGTENEKLFF. The CDR3 DNA sequence: TGCGCCAGCAGCGGTACAGAAAATGAAAAACTGTTTTTT. V gene TRBV5-1 combines with J gene TRBJ1-4; no definite D call. Germline loops: CDR1 SGHRS, CDR2 YFSETQ. Trimming shortened V by 4 bases and J by 5 bases, and 9 bases separated the two germline ends. This CDR3 comprises 13 residues.

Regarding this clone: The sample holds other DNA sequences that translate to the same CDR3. In nucleotides, the CDR3 is TGTGCCAGCAGCTCCGAGGGACTCCGAAACTATGGCTACACCTTC. This codes for CASSSEGLRNYGYTF. The chain recombines TRBV7-2 with TRBJ1-2, with D possibly matching TRBD1 (5 bases). Per germline, CDR1 SGHTA and CDR2 FQGNSA. V was pared by 4 bases and J by 2 bases, with 14 bases between. The CDR3 has 15 residues.

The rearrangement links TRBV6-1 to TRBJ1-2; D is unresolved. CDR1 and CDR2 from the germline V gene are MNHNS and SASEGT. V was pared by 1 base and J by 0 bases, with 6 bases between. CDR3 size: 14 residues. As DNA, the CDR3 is TGTGCCAGCAGTGAAGGGACCTCTAACTATGGCTACACCTTC. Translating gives CASSEGTSNYGYTF.

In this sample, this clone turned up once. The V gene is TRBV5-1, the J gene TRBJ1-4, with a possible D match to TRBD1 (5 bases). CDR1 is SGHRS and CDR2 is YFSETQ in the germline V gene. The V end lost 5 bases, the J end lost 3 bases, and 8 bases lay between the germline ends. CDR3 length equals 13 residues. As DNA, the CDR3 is TGCGCCAGCAGTGACAGAGCTAATGAAAAACTGTTTTTT. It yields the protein CASSDRANEKLFF.

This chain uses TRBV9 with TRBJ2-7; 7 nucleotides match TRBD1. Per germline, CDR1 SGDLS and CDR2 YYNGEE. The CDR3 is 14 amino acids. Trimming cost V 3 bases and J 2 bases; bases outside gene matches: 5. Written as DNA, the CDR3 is TGTGCCAGCAGCGATGGACAGGTTCCCTACGAGCAGTACTTC. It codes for CASSDGQVPYEQYF.

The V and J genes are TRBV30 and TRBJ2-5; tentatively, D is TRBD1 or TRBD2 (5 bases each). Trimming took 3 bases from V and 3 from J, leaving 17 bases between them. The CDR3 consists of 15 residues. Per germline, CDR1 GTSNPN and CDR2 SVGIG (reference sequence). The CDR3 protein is CAWSPGAGTEETQYF. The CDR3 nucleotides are TGTGCCTGGAGCCCTGGGGCAGGGACGGAAGAGACCCAGTACTTC.

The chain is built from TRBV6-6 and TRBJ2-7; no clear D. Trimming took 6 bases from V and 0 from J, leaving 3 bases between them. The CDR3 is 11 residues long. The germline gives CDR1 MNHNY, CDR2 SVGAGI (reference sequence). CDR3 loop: CASSPSYEQYF. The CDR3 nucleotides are TGTGCCAGCAGCCCCTCCTACGAGCAGTACTTC.

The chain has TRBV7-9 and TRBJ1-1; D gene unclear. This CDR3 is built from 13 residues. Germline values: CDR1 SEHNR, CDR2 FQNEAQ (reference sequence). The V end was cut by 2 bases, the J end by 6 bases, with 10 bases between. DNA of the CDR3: TGTGCCAGCAGCTTAAATCTGGGAGCTGAAGCTTTCTTT. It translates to CASSLNLGAEAFF. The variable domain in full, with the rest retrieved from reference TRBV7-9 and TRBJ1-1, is DTGVSQNPRHKITKRGQNVTFRCDPISEHNRLYWYRQTLGQGPEFLTYFQNEAQLEKSRLLSDRFSAERPKGSFSTLEIQRTEQGDSAMYLCASSLNLGAEAFFGQGTRLTVV.

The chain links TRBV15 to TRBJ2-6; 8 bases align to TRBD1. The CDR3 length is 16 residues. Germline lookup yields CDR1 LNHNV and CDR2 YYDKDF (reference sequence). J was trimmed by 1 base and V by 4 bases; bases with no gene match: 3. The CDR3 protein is CATSTGGRSGANVLTF. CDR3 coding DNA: TGTGCCACCAGCACAGGGGGCAGGTCTGGGGCCAACGTCCTGACTTTC.

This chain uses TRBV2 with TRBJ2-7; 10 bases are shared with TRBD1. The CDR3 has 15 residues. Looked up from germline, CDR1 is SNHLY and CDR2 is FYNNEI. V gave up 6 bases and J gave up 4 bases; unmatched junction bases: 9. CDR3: CASSATVGQGYEQYF. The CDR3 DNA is TGTGCCAGCAGCGCAACCGTGGGACAGGGGTACGAGCAGTACTTC.

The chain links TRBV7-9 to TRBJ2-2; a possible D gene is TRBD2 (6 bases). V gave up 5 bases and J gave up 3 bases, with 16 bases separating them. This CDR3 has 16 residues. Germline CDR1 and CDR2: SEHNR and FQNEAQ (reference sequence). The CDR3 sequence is CASSPPGLAYTGELFF. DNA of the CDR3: TGTGCCAGCAGCCCCCCGGGACTCGCCTACACCGGGGAGCTGTTTTTT.

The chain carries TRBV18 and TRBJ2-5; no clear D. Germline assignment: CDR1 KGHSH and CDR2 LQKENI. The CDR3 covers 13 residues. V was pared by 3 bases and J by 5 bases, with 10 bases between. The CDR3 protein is CASSPLGPETQYF. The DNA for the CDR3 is TGTGCCAGCTCACCGCTCGGGCCGGAGACCCAGTACTTC.

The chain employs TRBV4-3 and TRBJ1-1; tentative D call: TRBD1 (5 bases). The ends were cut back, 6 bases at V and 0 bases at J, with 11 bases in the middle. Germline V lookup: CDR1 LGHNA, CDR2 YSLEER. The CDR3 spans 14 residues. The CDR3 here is CASSQGPMNTEAFF. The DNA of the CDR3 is TGCGCCAGCAGTCAGGGACCGATGAACACTGAAGCTTTCTTT.

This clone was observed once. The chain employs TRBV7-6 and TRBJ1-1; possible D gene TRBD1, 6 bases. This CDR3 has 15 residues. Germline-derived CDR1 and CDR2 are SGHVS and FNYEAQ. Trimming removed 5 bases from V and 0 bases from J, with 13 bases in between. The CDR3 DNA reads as TGTGCCAGCAGCAGACAGGCCAGCATGAACACTGAAGCTTTCTTT. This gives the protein CASSRQASMNTEAFF.

This CDR3 reads CASSYLEGEQYF. The DNA for the CDR3 is TGTGCCAGCAGCTACCTTGAGGGCGAGCAGTACTTC. The genes are TRBV11-3 and TRBJ2-7, with D tentatively TRBD2 (5 bases). V dropped 4 bases and J dropped 6 bases, with 10 bases sitting between them. CDR1 is SGHNT, CDR2 YENEEA, per germline. The CDR3 sequence is 12 residues long.

The CDR3 spells CASSSGPNTEAFF. CDR3 nucleotides: TGCGCCAGCAGCTCTGGACCGAACACTGAAGCTTTCTTT. The V call is TRBV5-1, the J call TRBJ1-1; no definite D call. The CDR3 is 13 amino acids. The germline CDR1 and CDR2 sequences are SGHRS and YFSETQ. Deletions cut 3 bases from V and 1 base from J, with 7 bases between.